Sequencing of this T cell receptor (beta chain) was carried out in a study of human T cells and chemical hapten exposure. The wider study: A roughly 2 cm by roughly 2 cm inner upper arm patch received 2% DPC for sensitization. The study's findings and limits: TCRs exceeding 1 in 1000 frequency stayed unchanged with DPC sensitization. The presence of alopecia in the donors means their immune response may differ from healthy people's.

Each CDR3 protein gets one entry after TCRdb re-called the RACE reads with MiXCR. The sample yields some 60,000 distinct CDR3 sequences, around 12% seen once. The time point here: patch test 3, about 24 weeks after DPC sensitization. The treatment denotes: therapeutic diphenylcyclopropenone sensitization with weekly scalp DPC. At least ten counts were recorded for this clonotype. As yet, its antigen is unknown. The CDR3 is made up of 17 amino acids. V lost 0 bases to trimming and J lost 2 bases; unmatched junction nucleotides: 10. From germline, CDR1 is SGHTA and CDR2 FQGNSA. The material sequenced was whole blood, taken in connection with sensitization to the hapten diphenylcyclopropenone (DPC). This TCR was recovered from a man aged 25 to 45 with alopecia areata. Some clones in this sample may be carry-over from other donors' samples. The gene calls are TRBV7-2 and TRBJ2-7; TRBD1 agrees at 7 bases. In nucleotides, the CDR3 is TGTGCCAGCAGCTTAGCGTTTGACAGGGAGCGCGCCTACGAGCAGTACTTC. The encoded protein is CASSLAFDRERAYEQYF.